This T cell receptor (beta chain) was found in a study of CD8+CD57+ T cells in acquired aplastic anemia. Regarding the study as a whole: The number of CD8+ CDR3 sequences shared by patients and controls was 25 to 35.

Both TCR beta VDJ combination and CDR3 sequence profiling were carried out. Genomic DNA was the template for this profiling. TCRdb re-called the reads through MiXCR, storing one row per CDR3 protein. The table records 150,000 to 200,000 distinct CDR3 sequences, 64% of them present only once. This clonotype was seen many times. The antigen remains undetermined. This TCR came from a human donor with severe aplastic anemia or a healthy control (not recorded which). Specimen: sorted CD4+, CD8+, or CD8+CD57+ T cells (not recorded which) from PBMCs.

The CDR3 loop reads CSARERTGGRIGSTEAFF. The CDR3 DNA is TGCAGTGCTAGAGAGAGAACAGGGGGGCGGATTGGAAGCACTGAAGCTTTCTTT. This sequence joins TRBV20-1 and TRBJ1-1; 8 nucleotides line up with TRBD1. Germline V gene data show CDR1 as DFQATT and CDR2 as SNEGSKA (reference sequence). The V gene end was trimmed by 0 bases and the J gene end by 4 bases; junction bases not matched to a gene: 16. CDR3 length: 18 amino acids.